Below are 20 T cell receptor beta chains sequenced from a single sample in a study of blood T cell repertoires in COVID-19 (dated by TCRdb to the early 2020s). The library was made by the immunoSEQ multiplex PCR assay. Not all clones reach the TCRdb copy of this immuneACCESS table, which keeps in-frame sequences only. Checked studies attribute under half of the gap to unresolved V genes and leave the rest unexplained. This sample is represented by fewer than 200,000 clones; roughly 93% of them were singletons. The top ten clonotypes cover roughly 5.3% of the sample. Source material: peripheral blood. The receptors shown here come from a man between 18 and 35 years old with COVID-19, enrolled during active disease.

CDR3 DNA sequence: TGTGCCAGCAGTGGGGACACGAGCACTAGCGGGAGAACAGATACGCAGTATTTT. Amino acids: CASSGDTSTSGRTDTQYF. The J gene is TRBJ2-3, the V gene TRBV2; 11 bases are a match to TRBD2. Germline loops: CDR1 SNHLY, CDR2 FYNNEI. The CDR3 runs 18 residues. Trimming took 4 bases from V and 3 from J; bases not matched to a gene: 12.

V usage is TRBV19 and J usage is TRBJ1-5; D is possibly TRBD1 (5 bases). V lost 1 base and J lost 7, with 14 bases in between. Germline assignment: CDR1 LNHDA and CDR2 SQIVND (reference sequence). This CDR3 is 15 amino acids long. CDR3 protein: CASSIGSQGLQPQHF. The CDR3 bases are TGTGCCAGTAGTATAGGCAGTCAGGGATTACAGCCCCAGCATTTT.

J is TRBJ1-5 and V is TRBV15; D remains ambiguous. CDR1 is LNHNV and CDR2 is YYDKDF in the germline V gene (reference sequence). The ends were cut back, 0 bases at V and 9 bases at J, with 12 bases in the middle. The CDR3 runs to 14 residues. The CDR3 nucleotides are TGTGCCACCAGCAGAGATCCCGGAGTTAGGCCCCAGCATTTT. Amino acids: CATSRDPGVRPQHF.

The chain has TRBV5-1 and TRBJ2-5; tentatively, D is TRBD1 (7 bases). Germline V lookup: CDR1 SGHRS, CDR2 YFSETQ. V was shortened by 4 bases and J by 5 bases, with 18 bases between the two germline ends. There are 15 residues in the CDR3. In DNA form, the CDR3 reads TGCGCCAGCAGCGCGCGGGACAGCTCTAGGGAGACCCAGTACTTC. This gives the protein CASSARDSSRETQYF.

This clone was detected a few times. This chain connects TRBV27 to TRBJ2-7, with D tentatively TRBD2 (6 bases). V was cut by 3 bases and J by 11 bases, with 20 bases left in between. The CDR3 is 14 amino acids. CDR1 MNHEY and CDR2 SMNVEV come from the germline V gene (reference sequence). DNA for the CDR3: TGTGCCAGCAGTTTGGGGGAGGTCTCACGGATGGAGTACTTC. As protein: CASSLGEVSRMEYF.

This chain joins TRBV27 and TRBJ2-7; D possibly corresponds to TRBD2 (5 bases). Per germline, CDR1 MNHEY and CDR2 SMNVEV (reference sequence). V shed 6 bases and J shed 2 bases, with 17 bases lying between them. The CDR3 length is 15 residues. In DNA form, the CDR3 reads TGTGCCAGCAGCACCCGGGAAGTAGGGACCTACGAGCAGTACTTC. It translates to CASSTREVGTYEQYF.

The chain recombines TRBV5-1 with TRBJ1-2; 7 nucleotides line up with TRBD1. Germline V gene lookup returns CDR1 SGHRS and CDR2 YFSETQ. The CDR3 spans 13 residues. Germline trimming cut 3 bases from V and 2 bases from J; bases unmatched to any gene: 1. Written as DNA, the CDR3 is TGCGCCAGCAGCTGGGGACAGAACTATGGCTACACCTTC. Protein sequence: CASSWGQNYGYTF.

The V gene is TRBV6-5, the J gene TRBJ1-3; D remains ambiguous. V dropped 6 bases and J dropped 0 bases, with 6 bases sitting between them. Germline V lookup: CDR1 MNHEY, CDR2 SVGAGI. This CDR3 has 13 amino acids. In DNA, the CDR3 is TGTGCCAGCAGGGTGAGCTCTGGAAACACCATATATTTT. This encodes CASRVSSGNTIYF.

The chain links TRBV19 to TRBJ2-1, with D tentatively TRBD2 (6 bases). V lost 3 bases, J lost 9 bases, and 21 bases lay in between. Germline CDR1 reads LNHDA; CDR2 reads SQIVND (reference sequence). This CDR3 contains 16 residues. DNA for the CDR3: TGTGCCAGTAGTATCCTAGACTCCTCACGGAGGGTTGAGCAGTTCTTC. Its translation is CASSILDSSRRVEQFF. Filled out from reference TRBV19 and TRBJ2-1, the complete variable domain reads DGGITQSPKYLFRKEGQNVTLSCEQNLNHDAMYWYRQDPGQGLRLIYYSQIVNDFQKGDIAEGYSVSREKKESFPLTVTSAQKNPTAFYLCASSILDSSRRVEQFFGPGTRLTVL.

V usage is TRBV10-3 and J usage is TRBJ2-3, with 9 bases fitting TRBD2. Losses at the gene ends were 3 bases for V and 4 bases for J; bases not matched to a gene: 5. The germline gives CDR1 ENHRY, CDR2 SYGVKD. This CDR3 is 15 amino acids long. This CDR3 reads CAISDLAGVADTQYF. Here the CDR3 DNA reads TGTGCCATCAGTGATTTAGCGGGAGTGGCAGATACGCAGTATTTT.

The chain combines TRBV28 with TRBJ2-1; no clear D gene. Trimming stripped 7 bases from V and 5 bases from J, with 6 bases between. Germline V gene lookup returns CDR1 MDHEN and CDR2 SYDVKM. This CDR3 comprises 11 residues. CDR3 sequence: CASIQNNEQFF. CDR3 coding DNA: TGTGCCAGCATCCAGAACAATGAGCAGTTCTTC.

The CDR3: CASSRTGGGYNSPLHF. The CDR3 nucleotides read TGCGCCAGCAGCAGAACAGGGGGTGGCTATAATTCACCCCTCCACTTT. This chain joins TRBV5-1 and TRBJ1-6, with 8 bases that match TRBD1. The CDR3 runs to 16 residues. Trimming at V came to 4 bases and at J to 3 bases, leaving 6 bases not matched to a gene. Germline V gene sequence: CDR1 SGHRS, CDR2 YFSETQ.

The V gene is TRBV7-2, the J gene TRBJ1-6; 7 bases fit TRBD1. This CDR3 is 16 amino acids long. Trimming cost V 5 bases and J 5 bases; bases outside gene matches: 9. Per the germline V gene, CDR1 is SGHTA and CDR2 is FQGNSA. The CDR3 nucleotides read TGTGCCAGCAGCCCGTATGCAGGGGGTAATAATTCACCCCTCCACTTT. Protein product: CASSPYAGGNNSPLHF.

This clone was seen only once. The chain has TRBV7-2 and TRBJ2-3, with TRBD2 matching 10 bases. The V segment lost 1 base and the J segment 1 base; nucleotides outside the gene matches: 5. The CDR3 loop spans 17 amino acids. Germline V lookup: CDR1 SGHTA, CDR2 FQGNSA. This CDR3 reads CASSLEWTSGRTDTQYF. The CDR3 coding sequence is TGTGCCAGCAGCTTAGAGTGGACTAGCGGACGCACAGATACGCAGTATTTT.

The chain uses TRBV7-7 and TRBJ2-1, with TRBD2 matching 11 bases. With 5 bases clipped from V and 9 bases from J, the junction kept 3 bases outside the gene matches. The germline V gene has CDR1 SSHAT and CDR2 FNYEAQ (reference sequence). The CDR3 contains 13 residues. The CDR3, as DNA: TGTGCCAGCAGCCTGCTAGCGGGGGGTGAGCAGTTCTTC. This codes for CASSLLAGGEQFF.

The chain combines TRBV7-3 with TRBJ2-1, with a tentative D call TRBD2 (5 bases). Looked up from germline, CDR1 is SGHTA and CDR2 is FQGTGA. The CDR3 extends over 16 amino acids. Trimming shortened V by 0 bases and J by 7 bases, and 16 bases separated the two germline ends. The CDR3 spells CASSLTRTSSINEQFF. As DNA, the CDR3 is TGTGCCAGCAGCTTAACGAGAACTAGTTCAATTAATGAGCAGTTCTTC.

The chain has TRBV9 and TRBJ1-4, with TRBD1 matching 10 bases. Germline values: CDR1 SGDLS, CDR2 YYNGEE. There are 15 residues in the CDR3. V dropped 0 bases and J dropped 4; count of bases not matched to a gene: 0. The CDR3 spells CASSVGTGGNEKLFF. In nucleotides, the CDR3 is TGTGCCAGCAGCGTAGGGACAGGGGGTAATGAAAAACTGTTTTTT.

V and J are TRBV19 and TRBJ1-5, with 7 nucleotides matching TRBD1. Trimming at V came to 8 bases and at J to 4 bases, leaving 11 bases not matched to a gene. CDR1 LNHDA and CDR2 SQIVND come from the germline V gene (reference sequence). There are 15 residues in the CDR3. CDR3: CASGTLGQKNQPQHF. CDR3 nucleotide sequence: TGTGCCAGTGGGACCTTGGGACAGAAAAATCAGCCCCAGCATTTT.

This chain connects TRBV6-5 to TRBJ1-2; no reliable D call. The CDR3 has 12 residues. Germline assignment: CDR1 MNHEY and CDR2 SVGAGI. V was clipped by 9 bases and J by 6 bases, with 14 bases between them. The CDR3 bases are TGTGCCAGTTGGGCCCGGGATCATGGCTACACCTTC. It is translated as CASWARDHGYTF.

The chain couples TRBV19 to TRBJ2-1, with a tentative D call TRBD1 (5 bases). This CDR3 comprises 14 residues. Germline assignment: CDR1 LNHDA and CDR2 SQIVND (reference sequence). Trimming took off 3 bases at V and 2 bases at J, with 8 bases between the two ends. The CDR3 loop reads CASSILGAYNEQFF. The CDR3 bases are TGTGCCAGTAGTATTCTAGGGGCCTACAATGAGCAGTTCTTC.